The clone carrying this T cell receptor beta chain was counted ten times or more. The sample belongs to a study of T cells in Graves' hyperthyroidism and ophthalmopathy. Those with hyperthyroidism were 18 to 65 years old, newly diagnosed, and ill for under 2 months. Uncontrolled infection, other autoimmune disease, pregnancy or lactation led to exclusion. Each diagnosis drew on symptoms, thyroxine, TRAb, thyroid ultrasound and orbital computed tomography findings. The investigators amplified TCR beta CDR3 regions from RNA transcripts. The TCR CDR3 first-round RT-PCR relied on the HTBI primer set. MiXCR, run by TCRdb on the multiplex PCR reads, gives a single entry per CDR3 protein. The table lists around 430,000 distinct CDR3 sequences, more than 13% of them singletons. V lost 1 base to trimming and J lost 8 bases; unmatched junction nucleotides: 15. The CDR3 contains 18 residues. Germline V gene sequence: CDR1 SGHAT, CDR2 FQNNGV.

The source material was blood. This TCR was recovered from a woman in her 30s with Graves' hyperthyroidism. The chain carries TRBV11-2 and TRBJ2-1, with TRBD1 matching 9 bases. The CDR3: CASSLAFPGQGGKDEQFF. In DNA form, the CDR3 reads TGTGCCAGCAGCTTAGCCTTTCCGGGACAGGGAGGTAAGGATGAGCAGTTCTTC.